Following are 28 T cell receptor beta chains from one sample sequenced in a study of blood T cell repertoires in COVID-19. TCRdb's table, derived via immunoSEQ multiplex PCR, lists solely in-frame clones and lacks some. Here the sample spans 250,000 to 300,000 clones, roughly four fifths being singletons. The sequencing sample was made of PBMCs or T cells enriched from blood (not recorded which). The receptors stem from a man aged 40-49 years who had been exposed to COVID-19.

CDR3 sequence: CASSRGHRQPQHF. The CDR3 DNA is TGTGCCAGCAGTAGGGGACATCGGCAGCCCCAGCATTTT. The gene calls are TRBV6-5 and TRBJ1-5; D is possibly TRBD1 (6 bases). Germline-derived CDR1 and CDR2 are MNHEY and SVGAGI. The CDR3 has 13 residues. V lost 5 bases to trimming and J lost 7 bases, with 12 bases between them.

The V gene is TRBV5-1, the J gene TRBJ2-1, with D perhaps matching TRBD2 (6 bases). CDR1 and CDR2 (germline): SGHRS, YFSETQ. V lost 5 bases and J lost 7, with 16 bases in between. CDR3 size: 14 residues. The CDR3 region is CASREEGRRNEQFF. The CDR3 DNA follows: TGCGCCAGCAGGGAGGAGGGTCGCCGTAATGAGCAGTTCTTC.

The J gene is TRBJ2-5, the V gene TRBV6-5; the match to TRBD1 covers 7 bases. The CDR3 is made up of 14 amino acids. With 6 bases clipped from V and 4 bases from J, the junction kept 8 bases outside the gene matches. The V gene's germline CDR1 is MNHEY and CDR2 SVGAGI. The CDR3 DNA follows: TGTGCCAGCAGCCTTACAGGGGACGGAGAGACCCAGTACTTC. Its translation: CASSLTGDGETQYF.

V usage is TRBV19 and J usage is TRBJ2-1, with 10 bases matching TRBD2. V trimming: 7 bases; J trimming: 9 bases; junction bases outside the gene matches: 12. Germline loops: CDR1 LNHDA, CDR2 SQIVND (reference sequence). The CDR3 contains 15 residues. CDR3 protein: CASTSGTVAGGEQFF. CDR3 DNA sequence: TGTGCCAGTACCTCGGGTACGGTAGCGGGAGGTGAGCAGTTCTTC.

The sample holds one count of this clone. This chain links TRBV9 with TRBJ2-1; 7 bases map to TRBD1. The CDR3 sequence is 15 residues long. Germline-derived CDR1 and CDR2 are SGDLS and YYNGEE. V gave up 3 bases and J gave up 7 bases; unmatched junction bases: 10. CDR3 nucleotide sequence: TGTGCCAGCAGCGGACAGACAGGGATAGGAAATGAGCAGTTCTTC. It translates to CASSGQTGIGNEQFF. Full variable domain (outside the CDR3, taken from reference TRBV9 and TRBJ2-1): DSGVTQTPKHLITATGQRVTLRCSPRSGDLSVYWYQQSLDQGLQFLIQYYNGEERAKGNILERFSAQQFPDLHSELNLSSLELGDSALYFCASSGQTGIGNEQFFGPGTRLTVL.

The chain carries TRBV7-9 and TRBJ2-4, with D tentatively TRBD2 (6 bases). The CDR3 is 12 amino acids. Trimming shortened V by 5 bases and J by 9 bases, and 11 bases separated the two germline ends. Germline V lookup: CDR1 SEHNR, CDR2 FQNEAQ (reference sequence). DNA of the CDR3: TGTGCCAGCAGCAGGGACTTCGCCATTCAGTACTTC. It encodes CASSRDFAIQYF.

The chain has TRBV30 and TRBJ1-6; 9 positions agree with TRBD1. From germline, CDR1 is GTSNPN and CDR2 SVGIG (reference sequence). After removal of 4 bases from V and 10 bases from J, the junction contained 14 bases not matched to a gene. The CDR3 covers 16 residues. The CDR3 sequence is CAWTRDRVVVLSPLHF. In DNA form, the CDR3 reads TGTGCCTGGACTAGGGACAGGGTAGTCGTTTTGTCACCCCTCCACTTT. The variable domain in full, completed from reference TRBV30 and TRBJ1-6, reads SQTIHQWPATLVQPVGSPLSLECTVEGTSNPNLYWYRQAAGRGLQLLFYSVGIGQISSEVPQNLSASRPQDRQFILSSKKLLLSDSGFYLCAWTRDRVVVLSPLHFGNGTRLTVT.

The CDR3, as DNA: TGTGCCAGCAGTGCGAACGTTGGGGGAGGGGGCTCCTACGAGCAGTACTTC. It is translated as CASSANVGGGGSYEQYF. This chain links TRBV2 with TRBJ2-7, with D tentatively TRBD2 (7 bases). Germline CDR1 is SNHLY and CDR2 is FYNNEI. CDR3 length equals 17 residues. V lost 4 bases to trimming and J lost 0 bases, with 19 bases between them.

J is TRBJ2-5 and V is TRBV5-5, with 7 bases fitting TRBD1. J was trimmed by 5 bases and V by 0 bases; bases with no gene match: 13. The CDR3 consists of 17 residues. Germline V gives CDR1 SGHKS, CDR2 YYEKEE (reference sequence). The CDR3 DNA follows: TGTGCCAGCAGCTTGGATTTAGGGGGCCCAAAGGAGGAGACCCAGTACTTC. Protein: CASSLDLGGPKEETQYF. The variable domain in full, completed from reference TRBV5-5 and TRBJ2-5, reads DAGVTQSPTHLIKTRGQQVTLRCSPISGHKSVSWYQQVLGQGPQFIFQYYEKEERGRGNFPDRFSARQFPNYSSELNVNALLLGDSALYLCASSLDLGGPKEETQYFGPGTRLLVL.

The chain employs TRBV5-6 and TRBJ1-2; D ambiguous. The ends were cut back, 6 bases at V and 4 bases at J, with 19 bases in the middle. The germline CDR1 and CDR2 sequences are SGHDT and YYEEEE. This CDR3 is 15 amino acids long. The chain's CDR3 is CASNEGLLEGYGYTF. In DNA, the CDR3 is TGTGCCAGCAACGAGGGTCTCTTAGAGGGCTATGGCTACACCTTC.

V and J are TRBV23-1 and TRBJ2-5; D is perhaps TRBD2 (7 bases). TRBV23-1 is an ORF for which the function is uncertain. The V end lost 10 bases, the J end lost 6 bases, and 18 bases lay between the germline ends. The CDR3 consists of 13 residues. The CDR3 region has the DNA TGCGCCACCCCCCGGGGGGCTGGGAAGACCCAGTACTTC. Translated, it gives CATPRGAGKTQYF.

The DNA for the CDR3 is TGCGCCAGCAGCTCAAGCCAGGGGACGAGCTCTGGGGCCAACGTCCTGACTTTC. Its protein is CASSSSQGTSSGANVLTF. The V gene is TRBV5-1, the J gene TRBJ2-6; TRBD1 is a possible D gene (6 bases). In germline, CDR1 is SGHRS, CDR2 YFSETQ. V gave up 3 bases and J gave up 0 bases, with 16 bases separating them. The CDR3 loop spans 18 amino acids.

The chain joins TRBV2 to TRBJ1-3; TRBD1 is a possible D gene (6 bases). V was trimmed by 3 bases and J by 3 bases, leaving 15 bases between them. The CDR3 length is 16 residues. Germline values: CDR1 SNHLY, CDR2 FYNNEI. CDR3 sequence (DNA): TGTGCCAGCAGTGAGCGGGGGCTATCGAATGGAAACACCATATATTTT. This codes for CASSERGLSNGNTIYF.

J is TRBJ2-1 and V is TRBV5-6; D is uncertain. CDR3 size: 15 residues. Trimming cost V 2 bases and J 0 bases, with 9 bases left between them. The germline V gene encodes CDR1 SGHDT and CDR2 YYEEEE. The CDR3 reads CASSLVTSSYNEQFF. The CDR3 DNA reads TGTGCCAGCAGCTTAGTAACGAGCTCCTACAATGAGCAGTTCTTC.

V and J are TRBV5-1 and TRBJ1-4; D perhaps matches TRBD1 (5 bases). The CDR3 runs 15 residues. V was shortened by 4 bases and J by 0 bases, with 10 bases between the two germline ends. Germline assignment: CDR1 SGHRS and CDR2 YFSETQ. The CDR3 nucleotides read TGCGCCAGCAGCCCGGCACAGGCAACTAATGAAAAACTGTTTTTT. Encoded protein: CASSPAQATNEKLFF.

A few counts support this clone. J is TRBJ1-1 and V is TRBV19, with a possible D match to TRBD1 (5 bases). Per germline, CDR1 LNHDA and CDR2 SQIVND (reference sequence). There are 13 residues in the CDR3. The V end lost 5 bases, the J end lost 7 bases, and 14 bases lay between the germline ends. The CDR3 sequence: CASSFNRPHEAFF. CDR3 nucleotides: TGTGCCAGTAGTTTTAACAGGCCTCATGAAGCTTTCTTT.

The chain combines TRBV30 with TRBJ1-5; 10 nucleotides match TRBD1. The germline gives CDR1 GTSNPN, CDR2 SVGIG (reference sequence). CDR3 size: 15 residues. The junction had 14 bases not matched to a gene; V was cut back by 8 bases and J by 7 bases. This CDR3 is CALMMGTGVRQPQHF. The CDR3 DNA is TGTGCCCTAATGATGGGGACAGGGGTACGGCAGCCCCAGCATTTT. Complete variable domain (other parts from reference TRBV30 and TRBJ1-5): SQTIHQWPATLVQPVGSPLSLECTVEGTSNPNLYWYRQAAGRGLQLLFYSVGIGQISSEVPQNLSASRPQDRQFILSSKKLLLSDSGFYLCALMMGTGVRQPQHFGDGTRLSIL.

The rearrangement joins TRBV7-9 to TRBJ2-3; unclear D gene. CDR3 length: 14 residues. The V end was cut by 5 bases, the J end by 2 bases, with 11 bases between. CDR1 is SEHNR, CDR2 FQNEAQ, per germline (reference sequence). The CDR3 reads CASSPRIDTDTQYF. The CDR3 region has the DNA TGTGCCAGCAGCCCGAGGATAGACACAGATACGCAGTATTTT.

V is TRBV5-1 and J is TRBJ2-1, with 13 bases fitting TRBD2. Germline V gene data show CDR1 as SGHRS and CDR2 as YFSETQ. The CDR3 consists of 15 residues. V shed 3 bases, J shed 8 bases, and the junction held 5 bases outside the gene matches. The DNA of the CDR3 is TGCGCCAGCAGCTCCGGGACTAGCGGGATTTATGAGCAGTTCTTC. Its protein is CASSSGTSGIYEQFF.

In DNA form, the CDR3 reads TGTGCCAGCAGGACGGGACTCTTGCAATACGAGCAGTACTTC. This codes for CASRTGLLQYEQYF. The chain couples TRBV2 to TRBJ2-7; D is possibly TRBD2 (6 bases). Germline CDR1 reads SNHLY; CDR2 reads FYNNEI. Between the trimmed V and J ends, which lost 6 bases and 4 bases, there was a span of 16 bases. This CDR3 spans 14 amino acids.

The CDR3 nucleotides read TGTGCCAGCAGTGTAGGGGCCTTTGGCGTGGAGGAGACCCAGTACTTC. Translation: CASSVGAFGVEETQYF. The genes are TRBV6-1 and TRBJ2-5; possible D gene TRBD1, 5 bases. V lost 4 bases and J lost 5, with 20 bases in between. Germline V CDR1 and CDR2: MNHNS, SASEGT. CDR3 length: 16 amino acids.

This chain joins TRBV19 and TRBJ1-2; 9 nucleotides align to TRBD1. The germline V gene encodes CDR1 LNHDA and CDR2 SQIVND (reference sequence). This CDR3 contains 18 residues. V shed 6 bases, J shed 4 bases, and the junction held 18 bases outside the gene matches. The CDR3: CASRRAGTGLSNLYGYTF. DNA of the CDR3: TGTGCCAGTAGGCGGGCCGGGACAGGGTTATCCAACCTCTATGGCTACACCTTC.

This clone showed up just once. V and J are TRBV18 and TRBJ2-2; 7 bases line up with TRBD2. This CDR3 is built from 17 residues. V shed 2 bases and J 1 base; nucleotides not matched to a gene: 7. Germline CDR1 is KGHSH and CDR2 is LQKENI. This CDR3 reads CASSPIFGTKNTGELFF. The CDR3 DNA sequence: TGTGCCAGCTCACCAATCTTCGGGACTAAGAACACCGGGGAGCTGTTTTTT.

Written as DNA, the CDR3 is TGTGCCAGCAGTTACGGTAGGGAGATGGAAGCTTTCTTT. It translates to CASSYGREMEAFF. V usage is TRBV6-5 and J usage is TRBJ1-1; D is undetermined. V lost 2 bases and J 8 bases, leaving 12 bases between the germline ends. Germline V CDR1 and CDR2: MNHEY, SVGAGI. This CDR3 is built from 13 residues.

The chain links TRBV6-5 to TRBJ1-1, with 10 nucleotides matching TRBD1. The V segment lost 2 bases and the J segment 4 bases; nucleotides outside the gene matches: 4. The CDR3 has 15 residues. Germline loops: CDR1 MNHEY, CDR2 SVGAGI. CDR3 bases: TGTGCCAGCAGTTACAGGGGACAGGGGAGCACTGAAGCTTTCTTT. Translating it yields CASSYRGQGSTEAFF.

CDR3: CASSYSAGVNNNWFF. The CDR3, as DNA: TGTGCCAGCAGTTACTCTGCGGGAGTAAATAATAATTGGTTCTTC. The chain combines TRBV6-5 with TRBJ2-1, with TRBD2 identical over 7 bases. Losses at the gene ends were 0 bases for V and 15 bases for J; bases not matched to a gene: 14. This CDR3 is built from 15 residues. Germline CDR1 MNHEY, CDR2 SVGAGI.

V and J are TRBV6-5 and TRBJ2-7; maybe TRBD1 (6 bases). The V gene lost 5 bases and the J gene lost 7 bases, with 15 bases spanning the gap. The CDR3 length is 13 residues. Germline V gene lookup returns CDR1 MNHEY and CDR2 SVGAGI. The CDR3 coding sequence is TGTGCCAGCAGTAAAACAGGGTTTAGGGAGCAGTACTTC. Its translation: CASSKTGFREQYF.

The chain uses TRBV5-6 and TRBJ2-7, with 9 bases lining up with TRBD1. The V and J ends lost 4 bases and 6 bases, in that order; junction bases with no gene match: 5. The V gene's germline CDR1 is SGHDT and CDR2 YYEEEE. The CDR3 is made up of 13 amino acids. The CDR3 DNA reads TGTGCCAGCAGCGTCGGGACAGGGACCGAGCAGTACTTC. Its translation: CASSVGTGTEQYF.